Below are 16 T cell receptor beta chains sequenced from a single sample in a study of T cell changes during pregnancy in multiple sclerosis. Sequenced by immunoSEQ multiplex PCR; TCRdb stores in-frame clones only, minus some. Of fewer than 40,000 clones in the sample, roughly 87% are singletons; the top ten hold approximately 5%. The source material was CD8+ T cells from peripheral blood mononuclear cells, sampled in the first trimester of pregnancy. These receptor sequences come from a female donor with multiple sclerosis, enrolled in a pregnancy study.

This clone occurred a few times. V usage is TRBV28 and J usage is TRBJ2-3, with a possible D match to TRBD2 (6 bases). The CDR3 runs 17 residues. Trimming took 6 bases from V and 2 from J, leaving 21 bases between them. CDR1 and CDR2 (germline): MDHEN, SYDVKM. CDR3 residues: CASSLSGGNLYTDTQYF. The DNA for the CDR3 is TGTGCCAGCAGCCTCTCTGGGGGGAATCTTTACACAGATACGCAGTATTTT.

This chain joins TRBV10-3 and TRBJ2-7; the D is unclear. In germline, CDR1 is ENHRY, CDR2 SYGVKD. The CDR3 is 13 amino acids. The V and J ends lost 4 bases and 2 bases respectively, with 9 bases between them. CDR3 in amino acids: CAISVSYAYEQYF. The CDR3 DNA sequence: TGTGCCATCAGTGTATCCTACGCCTACGAGCAGTACTTC.

The rearrangement links TRBV27 to TRBJ2-3, with 9 bases aligning to TRBD1. The CDR3 consists of 15 residues. Germline assignment: CDR1 MNHEY and CDR2 SMNVEV (reference sequence). Trimming at V came to 5 bases and at J to 4 bases, leaving 7 bases not matched to a gene. The CDR3 reads CASSRTGQGPDTQYF. The CDR3 nucleotides are TGTGCCAGCAGTCGAACAGGACAGGGGCCAGATACGCAGTATTTT.

This chain uses TRBV28 with TRBJ2-7, with TRBD2 matching over 13 bases. Trimming took 5 bases from V and 5 from J; bases not matched to a gene: 6. This CDR3 spans 15 amino acids. Germline assignment: CDR1 MDHEN and CDR2 SYDVKM. CDR3: CASSPGLAGVHEQYF. CDR3 nucleotides: TGTGCCAGCAGTCCAGGACTAGCGGGAGTCCACGAGCAGTACTTC.

The V gene is TRBV10-3, the J gene TRBJ2-1; the match to TRBD2 covers 9 bases. The CDR3 covers 15 residues. V shed 7 bases, J shed 4 bases, and the junction held 8 bases outside the gene matches. Germline assignment: CDR1 ENHRY and CDR2 SYGVKD. CDR3 residues: CAITGASGIYNEQFF. The CDR3 nucleotides read TGTGCCATCACAGGGGCTAGCGGGATATACAATGAGCAGTTCTTC.

This chain joins TRBV4-1 and TRBJ2-1, with TRBD1 as a possible D gene (5 bases). Trimming shortened V by 1 base and J by 2 bases, and 12 bases separated the two germline ends. Germline V gene sequence: CDR1 MGHRA, CDR2 YSYEKL. CDR3 size: 16 residues. CDR3 DNA: TGCGCCAGCAGCCAAGGTGACAGCCCTACCTACAATGAGCAGTTCTTC. Translation gives CASSQGDSPTYNEQFF.

This clone was seen just once. The chain has TRBV7-9 and TRBJ2-1, with D tentatively TRBD2 (6 bases). V lost 5 bases, J lost 2 bases, and 16 bases lay in between. In germline, CDR1 is SEHNR, CDR2 FQNEAQ (reference sequence). The CDR3 runs 16 residues. Here the CDR3 DNA reads TGTGCCAGCAGCCTTACCTATAGCGGAACCTACAATGAGCAGTTCTTC. It specifies CASSLTYSGTYNEQFF.

The chain employs TRBV6-5 and TRBJ2-7; TRBD2 aligns across 7 bases. The CDR3 totals 15 residues. CDR1 and CDR2 (germline): MNHEY, SVGAGI. Trimming removed 0 bases from V and 5 bases from J; junction bases left unmatched: 7. In DNA form, the CDR3 reads TGTGCCAGCAGTTACTCTGGCGGGAGAGCAGACGAGCAGTACTTC. Translation: CASSYSGGRADEQYF.

This chain uses TRBV10-2 with TRBJ1-2; tentative D call: TRBD1 (6 bases). The CDR3 loop spans 12 amino acids. V lost 7 bases and J lost 6, with 12 bases in between. Germline assignment: CDR1 WSHSY and CDR2 SAAADI. CDR3 bases: TGCGCCAGCAAAGGACAGTTGAATGGCTACACCTTC. The encoded protein is CASKGQLNGYTF.

The chain carries TRBV15 and TRBJ2-1, with D perhaps matching TRBD1 (6 bases). V lost 5 bases and J 6 bases, leaving 14 bases between the germline ends. Germline assignment: CDR1 LNHNV and CDR2 YYDKDF (reference sequence). The CDR3 is 14 amino acids. This chain's CDR3 is CATSLHRDPNEQFF. The CDR3 DNA follows: TGTGCCACCAGCTTACACAGGGATCCCAATGAGCAGTTCTTC.

The gene calls are TRBV6-5 and TRBJ2-1; 14 bases are a match to TRBD2. V was pared by 4 bases and J by 9 bases, with 8 bases of the junction left unmatched. Germline V gene sequence: CDR1 MNHEY, CDR2 SVGAGI. The CDR3 sequence is 16 residues long. CDR3 sequence: CASSFGTSGSQSEQFF. DNA of the CDR3: TGTGCCAGCAGTTTCGGGACTAGCGGGAGTCAGAGTGAGCAGTTCTTC.

The J gene is TRBJ1-1, the V gene TRBV7-9; 10 bases line up with TRBD1. V trimming: 5 bases; J trimming: 1 base; junction bases outside the gene matches: 10. CDR1 and CDR2 from the germline V gene are SEHNR and FQNEAQ (reference sequence). The CDR3 spans 17 residues. The CDR3 nucleotides read TGTGCCAGCAGCATCGGGACAGGGGACCAAACGAACACTGAAGCTTTCTTT. Its protein is CASSIGTGDQTNTEAFF.

The chain uses TRBV29-1 and TRBJ2-7; 8 bases fit TRBD1. The CDR3 is made up of 15 amino acids. Trimming took 6 bases from V and 1 from J; bases not matched to a gene: 11. Germline CDR1 is SQVTM and CDR2 is ANQGSEA. CDR3 amino acids: CSVQTGQEYSYEQYF. The CDR3 DNA is TGCAGCGTCCAAACGGGACAGGAGTATTCCTACGAGCAGTACTTC.

This rearrangement joins TRBV4-2 to TRBJ2-7, with 10 bases aligning to TRBD2. The germline gives CDR1 LGHNA, CDR2 YNFKEQ. The V segment lost 0 bases and the J segment 6 bases; nucleotides outside the gene matches: 8. The CDR3 consists of 16 residues. The CDR3 sequence is CASSQEASGSRGEQYF. The CDR3 DNA sequence: TGTGCCAGCAGCCAAGAGGCTAGCGGGAGTCGGGGCGAGCAGTACTTC.

The table lists this clone with a count of one. The V gene is TRBV15, the J gene TRBJ2-5; 10 bases are shared with TRBD1. Germline V lookup: CDR1 LNHNV, CDR2 YYDKDF (reference sequence). The CDR3 contains 18 residues. V shed 5 bases, J shed 1 base, and the junction held 13 bases outside the gene matches. The CDR3: CATSPGQGLRGAQETQYF. The CDR3 DNA reads TGTGCCACCAGCCCGGGACAGGGGCTTCGCGGGGCCCAAGAGACCCAGTACTTC.

This sequence joins TRBV13 and TRBJ1-1; the D is unclear. This CDR3 is 15 amino acids long. Germline V CDR1 and CDR2: PRHDT, FYEKMQ (reference sequence). Between the trimmed V and J ends, which lost 5 bases and 5 bases, there was a span of 18 bases. In nucleotides, the CDR3 is TGTGCCAGCAGCCCATCGACCTATGGGAGTACTGAAGCTTTCTTT. Translating gives CASSPSTYGSTEAFF.